This TCR beta chain was profiled in a study of OX40 agonist ivuxolimab in advanced cancers. With 5 bases clipped from V and 1 base from J, the junction kept 1 base outside the gene matches. The CDR3 is 15 residues long. Germline assignment: CDR1 SGHRS and CDR2 YFSETQ. This clone has just one count. Some clones are missing from TCRdb's copy, which holds only in-frame ones; the method was immunoSEQ multiplex PCR. The sample consists of 50,000 to 75,000 clones, about 90% of them appearing once. This clonotype was obtained from an adult with an advanced solid tumor such as melanoma, head and neck, liver or kidney cancer. The chain recombines TRBV5-1 with TRBJ2-1; 12 bases map to TRBD2. This specimen consisted of CD4+ or CD8+ T cells sorted from blood, obtained in a trial of the OX40 agonist ivuxolimab. The CDR3 loop is CASRTSGGSYNEQFF. The DNA of the CDR3 is TGCGCCAGCAGGACTAGCGGGGGTTCCTACAATGAGCAGTTCTTC.